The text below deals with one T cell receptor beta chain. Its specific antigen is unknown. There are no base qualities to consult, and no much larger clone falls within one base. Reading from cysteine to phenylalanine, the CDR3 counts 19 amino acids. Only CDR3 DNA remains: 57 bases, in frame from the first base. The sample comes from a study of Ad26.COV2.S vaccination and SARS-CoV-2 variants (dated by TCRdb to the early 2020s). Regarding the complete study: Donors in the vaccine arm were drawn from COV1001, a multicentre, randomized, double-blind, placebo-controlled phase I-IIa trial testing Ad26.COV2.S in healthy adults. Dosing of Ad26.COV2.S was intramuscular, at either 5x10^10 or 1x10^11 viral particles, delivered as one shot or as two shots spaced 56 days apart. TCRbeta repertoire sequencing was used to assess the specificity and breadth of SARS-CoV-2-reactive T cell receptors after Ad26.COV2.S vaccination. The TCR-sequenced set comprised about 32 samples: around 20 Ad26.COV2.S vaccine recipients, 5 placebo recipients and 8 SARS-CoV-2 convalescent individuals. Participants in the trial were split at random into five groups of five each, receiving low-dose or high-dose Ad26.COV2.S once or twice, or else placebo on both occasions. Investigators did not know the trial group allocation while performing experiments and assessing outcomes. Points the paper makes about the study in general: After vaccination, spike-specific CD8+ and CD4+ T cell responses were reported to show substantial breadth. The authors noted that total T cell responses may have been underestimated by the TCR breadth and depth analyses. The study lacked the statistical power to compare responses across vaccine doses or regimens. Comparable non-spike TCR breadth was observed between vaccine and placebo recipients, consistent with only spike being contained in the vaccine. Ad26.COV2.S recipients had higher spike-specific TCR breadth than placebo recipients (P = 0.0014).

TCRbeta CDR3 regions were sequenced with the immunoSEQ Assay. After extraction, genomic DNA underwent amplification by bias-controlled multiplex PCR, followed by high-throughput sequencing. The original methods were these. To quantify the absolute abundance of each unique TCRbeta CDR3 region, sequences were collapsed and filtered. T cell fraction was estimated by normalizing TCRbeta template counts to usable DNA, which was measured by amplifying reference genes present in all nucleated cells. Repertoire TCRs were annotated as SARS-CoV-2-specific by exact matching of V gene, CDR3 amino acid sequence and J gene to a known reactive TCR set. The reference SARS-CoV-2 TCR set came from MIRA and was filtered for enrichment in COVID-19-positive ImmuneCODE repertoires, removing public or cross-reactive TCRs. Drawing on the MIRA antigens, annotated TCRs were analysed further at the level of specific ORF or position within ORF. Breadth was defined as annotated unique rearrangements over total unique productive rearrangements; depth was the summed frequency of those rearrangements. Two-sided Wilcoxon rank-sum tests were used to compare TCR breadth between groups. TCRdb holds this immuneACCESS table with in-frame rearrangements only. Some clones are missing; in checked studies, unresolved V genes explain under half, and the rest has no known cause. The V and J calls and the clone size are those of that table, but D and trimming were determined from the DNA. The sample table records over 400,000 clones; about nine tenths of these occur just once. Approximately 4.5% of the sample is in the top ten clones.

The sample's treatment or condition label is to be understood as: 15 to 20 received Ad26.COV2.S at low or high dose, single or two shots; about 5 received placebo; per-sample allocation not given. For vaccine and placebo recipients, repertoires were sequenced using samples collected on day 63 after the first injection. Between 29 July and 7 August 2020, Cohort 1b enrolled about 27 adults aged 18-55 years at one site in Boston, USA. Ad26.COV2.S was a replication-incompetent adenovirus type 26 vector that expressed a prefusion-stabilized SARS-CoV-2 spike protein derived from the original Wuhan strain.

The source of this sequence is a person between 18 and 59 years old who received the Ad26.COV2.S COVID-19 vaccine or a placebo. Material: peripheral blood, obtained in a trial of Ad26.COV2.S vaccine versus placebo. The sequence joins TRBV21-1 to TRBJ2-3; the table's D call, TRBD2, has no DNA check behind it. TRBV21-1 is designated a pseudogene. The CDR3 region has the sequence CANRTGWEFYWDSTDTQYF. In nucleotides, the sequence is TGTGCCAACAGAACGGGGTGGGAATTCTATTGGGATAGCACAGATACGCAGTATTTT.